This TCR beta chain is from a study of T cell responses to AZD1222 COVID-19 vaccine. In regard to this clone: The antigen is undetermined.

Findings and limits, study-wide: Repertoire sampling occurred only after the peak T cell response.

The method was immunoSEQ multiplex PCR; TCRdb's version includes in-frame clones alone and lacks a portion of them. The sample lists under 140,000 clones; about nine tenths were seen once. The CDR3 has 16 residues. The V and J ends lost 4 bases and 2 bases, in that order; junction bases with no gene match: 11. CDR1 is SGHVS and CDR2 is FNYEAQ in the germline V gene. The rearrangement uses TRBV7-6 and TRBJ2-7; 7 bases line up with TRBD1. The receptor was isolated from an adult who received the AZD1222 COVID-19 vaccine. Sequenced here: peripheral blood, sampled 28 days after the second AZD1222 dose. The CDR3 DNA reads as TGTGCCAGCAGCTCCGACACAGGGGTAAGAGCCTACGAGCAGTACTTC. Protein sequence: CASSSDTGVRAYEQYF.